The source of this T cell receptor beta chain is a study of blood T cell repertoires in COVID-19. Study details: Samples of COVID-19 (acute and convalescent) were obtained from the United States, Italy and Spain. T cells, B-cell-depleted T cells, or PBMCs supplied cDNA or gDNA.

The method was immunoSEQ multiplex PCR; TCRdb's version includes in-frame clones alone and lacks a portion of them. The data contain 200,000 to 300,000 clones, 88% of them seen just once; the ten biggest clones take up around 0.67%. CDR3 length equals 12 residues. CDR1 is SNHLY and CDR2 is FYNNEI in the germline V gene. V was trimmed by 6 bases and J by 5 bases, leaving 7 bases between them. This TCR was recovered from a human donor in a cohort sampled during active COVID-19. The sample consisted of peripheral blood. The chain uses TRBV2 and TRBJ1-4; unclear D gene. CDR3: CASREVNEKLFF. DNA of the CDR3: TGTGCCAGCAGGGAGGTCAATGAAAAACTGTTTTTT. The full variable domain, rest sourced from reference TRBV2 and TRBJ1-4, is EPEVTQTPSHQVTQMGQEVILRCVPISNHLYFYWYRQILGQKVEFLVSFYNNEISEKSEIFDDQFSVERPDGSNFTLKIRSTKLEDSAMYFCASREVNEKLFFGSGTQLSVL.